The text below deals with one T cell receptor (beta chain). Its antigen remains unknown. This sample was taken from a study of blood T cells in healthy people across ages. The CDR3 covers 16 residues. Losses at the gene ends were 8 bases for V and 0 bases for J; bases not matched to a gene: 13. In germline, CDR1 is MNHEY, CDR2 SMNVEV (reference sequence). Then a second PCR, running roughly 7 to 11 cycles, was carried out with a sample-barcoded 5' primer and a J-beta primer mix. Every molecule of cDNA carried a tag from a template-switch adaptor with 12 random nucleotides. MiXCR was run by TCRdb on the 5' RACE reads, yielding one entry per CDR3 protein. This sample has about 1 million distinct CDR3 sequences, with under 55% found just once. Whole-study results and caveats: Considered underestimates were the diversity estimates obtained from one million T cells.

Sequencing was carried out using blood. The chain joins TRBV27 to TRBJ2-7; 7 nucleotides agree with TRBD2. The receptor comes from a woman aged 55-70 years in good health. CDR3 protein: CASAPVGGLLSYEQYF. For the CDR3, the DNA is TGTGCCAGCGCACCCGTGGGGGGACTACTCTCCTACGAGCAGTACTTC.